This entry lists 28 T cell receptor beta chains sequenced from one sample in a study of CD8 T cells in ankylosing spondylitis. In TCRdb, the 5' RACE reads were re-called with MiXCR into one record per CDR3 protein. In the table there are some 71,000 distinct CDR3 sequences, roughly 5.3% of which are singletons. The sample comprised blood, either unsorted or a sorted T cell fraction (not recorded which). Every receptor here comes from a male donor with ankylosing spondylitis or in good health (not recorded which).

This clonotype came up many times. The V gene is TRBV28, the J gene TRBJ2-3; D is perhaps TRBD1 or TRBD2 (5 bases each). Germline V gene lookup returns CDR1 MDHEN and CDR2 SYDVKM. The V and J ends lost 4 bases and 3 bases respectively, with 14 bases between them. This CDR3 comprises 15 residues. DNA for the CDR3: TGTGCCAGCAGTTCCGCAGGGAGAGCAACAGATACGCAGTATTTT. Its translation is CASSSAGRATDTQYF.

Many counts were recorded for this clonotype. This chain links TRBV27 with TRBJ1-1; 7 bases are a match to TRBD1. The CDR3 totals 14 residues. V gave up 4 bases and J gave up 5 bases; unmatched junction bases: 7. Germline V gene data show CDR1 as MNHEY and CDR2 as SMNVEV (reference sequence). CDR3 coding DNA: TGTGCCAGCAGTTATGAGGGGGCGAGGACTGAAGCTTTCTTT. It yields the protein CASSYEGARTEAFF.

This clonotype occurred many times. V gene TRBV27 combines with J gene TRBJ2-5; a possible D gene is TRBD1 (6 bases). The CDR3 is 15 residues long. The germline V gene encodes CDR1 MNHEY and CDR2 SMNVEV (reference sequence). V was clipped by 7 bases and J by 5 bases, with 20 bases between them. CDR3 bases: TGTGCCAGCAAGGCCCCGGGCAGGGGCGCGGAGACCCAGTACTTC. Protein product: CASKAPGRGAETQYF.

This clonotype came up many times. The chain couples TRBV28 to TRBJ1-1, with D unclear. V lost 4 bases and J lost 6, with 15 bases in between. The germline CDR1 and CDR2 sequences are MDHEN and SYDVKM. The CDR3 contains 14 residues. The CDR3 reads CASSSQTGSPEAFF. CDR3 nucleotides: TGTGCCAGCAGTTCCCAGACCGGGAGTCCTGAAGCTTTCTTT.

This clonotype was observed at least ten times. The genes are TRBV27 and TRBJ2-3, with 7 bases identical to TRBD2. Trimming cost V 2 bases and J 8 bases; bases outside gene matches: 4. Germline V lookup: CDR1 MNHEY, CDR2 SMNVEV (reference sequence). The length of the CDR3 is 13 residues. The CDR3 region is CASSLSREGTQYF. CDR3 sequence (DNA): TGTGCCAGCAGTTTAAGCAGGGAGGGTACGCAGTATTTT.

This clonotype was detected ten times or more. The chain is built from TRBV6-1 and TRBJ2-1; the D is unclear. The V and J ends lost 5 bases and 0 bases respectively, with 11 bases between them. The V gene's germline CDR1 is MNHNS and CDR2 SASEGT. There are 15 residues in the CDR3. The CDR3 here is CASSSKVSSYNEQFF. The CDR3 DNA follows: TGTGCCAGCAGTTCGAAGGTGAGCTCCTACAATGAGCAGTTCTTC.

In its sample, this clonotype was seen a few times. A read error is possible here, since a much larger clone lies one base away. The chain uses TRBV2 and TRBJ2-1; TRBD2 matches at 10 bases. CDR1 and CDR2 (germline): SNHLY, FYNNEI. CDR3 size: 18 residues. The CDR3 sequence: CARSFKIASGGRGHEQFF. The CDR3 DNA reads TGTGCCCGCAGTTTTAAAATTGCTAGCGGGGGCCGGGGGCATGAGCAGTTCTTC. Supplemented by reference TRBV2 and TRBJ2-1, the full variable domain reads EPEVTQTPSHQVTQMGQEVILRCVPISNHLYFYWYRQILGQKVEFLVSFYNNEISEKSEIFDDQFSVERPDGSNFTLKIRSTKLEDSAMYFCARSFKIASGGRGHEQFFGPGTRLTVL.

This clonotype was seen many times. CDR3 bases: TGCGCCAGCAGCCGAAGCGGGACAGAAGGTTTCTATGGCTACACCTTC. Translating it yields CASSRSGTEGFYGYTF. This sequence joins TRBV4-1 and TRBJ1-2, with 7 bases matching TRBD1. CDR3 length equals 16 residues. Germline CDR1 MGHRA, CDR2 YSYEKL. V lost 4 bases to trimming and J lost 4 bases; unmatched junction nucleotides: 12.

The sample holds a few counts of this clonotype. CDR3: CASSSTGNSYNSPLHF. CDR3 sequence (DNA): TGTGCCAGCAGCAGTACAGGAAACTCCTATAATTCACCCCTCCACTTT. V usage is TRBV7-9 and J usage is TRBJ1-6; possible D gene TRBD1, 5 bases. The CDR3 has 16 amino acids. The V end was cut by 5 bases, the J end by 0 bases, with 11 bases between. Germline CDR1 SEHNR, CDR2 FQNEAQ (reference sequence). Filled out from reference TRBV7-9 and TRBJ1-6, the complete variable domain reads DTGVSQNPRHKITKRGQNVTFRCDPISEHNRLYWYRQTLGQGPEFLTYFQNEAQLEKSRLLSDRFSAERPKGSFSTLEIQRTEQGDSAMYLCASSSTGNSYNSPLHFGNGTRLTVT.

Ten or more counts support this clonotype. The chain links TRBV5-1 to TRBJ1-3, with a possible D match to TRBD1 (6 bases). The germline V gene encodes CDR1 SGHRS and CDR2 YFSETQ. The CDR3 contains 15 residues. The V end lost 4 bases, the J end lost 0 bases, and 11 bases lay between the germline ends. DNA for the CDR3: TGCGCCAGCAGCGCTGGGACATACTCTGGAAACACCATATATTTT. The encoded protein is CASSAGTYSGNTIYF.

This clonotype was counted at least ten times. This chain joins TRBV19 and TRBJ2-1; D is tentatively TRBD1 or TRBD2 (7 bases each). Trimming removed 4 bases at V and 5 bases at J, with 21 bases between. This CDR3 has 17 residues. Germline V gene data show CDR1 as LNHDA and CDR2 as SQIVND (reference sequence). CDR3 residues: CASSTYGGRGRNNEQFF. In DNA, the CDR3 is TGTGCCAGTAGTACCTATGGAGGGAGGGGGCGTAACAATGAGCAGTTCTTC.

This clonotype was observed at least ten times. The V and J genes are TRBV28 and TRBJ2-7, with a tentative D call TRBD1 (5 bases). Germline CDR1 is MDHEN and CDR2 is SYDVKM. The V and J ends lost 7 bases and 2 bases respectively, with 18 bases between them. The CDR3 loop spans 15 amino acids. This CDR3 is CASTTTAPETYEQYF. CDR3 in DNA: TGTGCCAGCACCACGACAGCACCTGAGACCTACGAGCAGTACTTC.

In its sample, this clonotype was seen many times. V usage is TRBV5-1 and J usage is TRBJ2-1, with 8 nucleotides matching TRBD2. The CDR3 is 15 residues long. V was pared by 6 bases and J by 2 bases, with 7 bases of the junction left unmatched. Germline V gene sequence: CDR1 SGHRS, CDR2 YFSETQ. CDR3 amino acids: CASTPGGGPYNEQFF. The CDR3 region has the DNA TGCGCCAGCACCCCCGGGGGGGGGCCCTACAATGAGCAGTTCTTC.

This clonotype was seen repeatedly, ten times or more. This chain joins TRBV20-1 and TRBJ1-2; D possibly corresponds to TRBD1 (5 bases). The CDR3 contains 15 residues. Trimming left V 0 bases short and J 5 bases short, with 16 bases between. Germline V gene data show CDR1 as DFQATT and CDR2 as SNEGSKA (reference sequence). Here the CDR3 DNA reads TGCAGTGCTAGAGATCGGGGGACCGCACCTTATGGCTACACCTTC. Translated: CSARDRGTAPYGYTF.

This clonotype was counted many times. V usage is TRBV27 and J usage is TRBJ2-3; 8 nucleotides agree with TRBD2. Germline V gives CDR1 MNHEY, CDR2 SMNVEV (reference sequence). V shed 5 bases, J shed 2 bases, and the junction held 6 bases outside the gene matches. CDR3 length equals 15 residues. CDR3 bases: TGTGCCAGCAGTCCCCGGGGGGGCTACACAGATACGCAGTATTTT. Translation: CASSPRGGYTDTQYF.

This clonotype was seen at least ten times. The V and J genes are TRBV7-2 and TRBJ1-2, with unresolved D. The CDR3 extends over 15 amino acids. V was clipped by 2 bases and J by 7 bases, with 17 bases between them. Germline V lookup: CDR1 SGHTA, CDR2 FQGNSA. The CDR3 protein is CASSLNVRDAGGYTF. The CDR3 DNA follows: TGTGCCAGCAGCTTAAATGTCCGGGATGCCGGTGGCTACACCTTC.

The rearrangement joins TRBV7-3 to TRBJ2-1; TRBD1 or TRBD2 may be the D gene (7 bases each). V lost 2 bases and J 3 bases, leaving 11 bases between the germline ends. This CDR3 comprises 15 residues. Germline V gene sequence: CDR1 SGHTA, CDR2 FQGTGA. The CDR3 coding sequence is TGTGCCAGCAGCTTACAGGGGGGGAACTACAATGAGCAGTTCTTC. It yields the protein CASSLQGGNYNEQFF.

This clonotype was picked up many times. The CDR3 is CASSLGQGLTYEQYF. In DNA form, the CDR3 reads TGCGCCAGCAGCTTGGGTCAGGGTCTAACCTACGAGCAGTACTTC. The chain recombines TRBV5-1 with TRBJ2-7, with a possible D match to TRBD1 (5 bases). V was pared by 0 bases and J by 2 bases, with 12 bases between. The germline V gene encodes CDR1 SGHRS and CDR2 YFSETQ. The CDR3 is made up of 15 amino acids.

This clonotype was recorded many times. The CDR3 loop reads CASSQDFRLGETQYF. The CDR3 nucleotides are TGCGCCAGCAGCCAAGATTTTAGACTCGGAGAGACCCAGTACTTC. The V and J genes are TRBV4-1 and TRBJ2-5; no clear D. With 0 bases removed from V and 4 bases from J, the gap between germline ends came to 12 bases. In germline, CDR1 is MGHRA, CDR2 YSYEKL. CDR3 length equals 15 residues.

The table lists this clonotype with many counts. The chain links TRBV7-8 to TRBJ2-2; TRBD2 aligns across 14 bases. Germline trimming cut 5 bases from V and 6 bases from J; bases unmatched to any gene: 11. Per germline, CDR1 SGHVS and CDR2 FQNEAQ. The CDR3 consists of 18 residues. In DNA form, the CDR3 reads TGTGCCAGCAGCCCAATCATACCGGGACTAGCGGGGGCCGGGGAGCTGTTTTTT. Translating gives CASSPIIPGLAGAGELFF.

This clonotype was recorded at least ten times. This sequence joins TRBV5-5 and TRBJ2-2; the D is unclear. Germline loops: CDR1 SGHKS, CDR2 YYEKEE (reference sequence). This CDR3 is 16 amino acids long. The V end lost 2 bases, the J end lost 1 base, and 12 bases lay between the germline ends. The CDR3 coding sequence is TGTGCCAGCAGCTTTGGTCACAGCCTGAACACCGGGGAGCTGTTTTTT. This encodes CASSFGHSLNTGELFF.

Many counts were recorded for this clonotype. The genes are TRBV5-1 and TRBJ2-3; D is undetermined. The germline V gene encodes CDR1 SGHRS and CDR2 YFSETQ. The CDR3 loop spans 12 amino acids. V dropped 7 bases and J dropped 1 base, with 7 bases sitting between them. For the CDR3, the DNA is TGCGCCAGCTCGGCCGGCACAGATACGCAGTATTTT. Protein sequence: CASSAGTDTQYF. Full variable domain (rest looked up from reference TRBV5-1 and TRBJ2-3): KAGVTQTPRYLIKTRGQQVTLSCSPISGHRSVSWYQQTPGQGLQFLFEYFSETQRNKGNFPGRFSGRQFSNSRSEMNVSTLELGDSALYLCASSAGTDTQYFGPGTRLTVL.

The sample holds many counts of this clonotype. The chain uses TRBV5-1 and TRBJ2-3; D not resolved. The germline V gene encodes CDR1 SGHRS and CDR2 YFSETQ. Between the trimmed V and J ends, which lost 7 bases and 0 bases, there was a span of 9 bases. The CDR3 sequence is 13 residues long. The CDR3 loop reads CASHLLSTDTQYF. CDR3 nucleotides: TGCGCCAGCCACCTCCTGAGCACAGATACGCAGTATTTT. Full variable domain (missing parts from reference TRBV5-1 and TRBJ2-3): KAGVTQTPRYLIKTRGQQVTLSCSPISGHRSVSWYQQTPGQGLQFLFEYFSETQRNKGNFPGRFSGRQFSNSRSEMNVSTLELGDSALYLCASHLLSTDTQYFGPGTRLTVL.

In its sample, this clonotype was seen many times. DNA of the CDR3: TGCGCCAGCAGCTACGGACTGTCGAACACTGAAGCTTTCTTT. It yields the protein CASSYGLSNTEAFF. The chain uses TRBV5-1 and TRBJ1-1; D unclear. Germline loops: CDR1 SGHRS, CDR2 YFSETQ. This CDR3 spans 14 amino acids. The V gene lost 3 bases and the J gene lost 1 base, with 10 bases spanning the gap.

This clonotype has at least ten counts. The genes are TRBV14 and TRBJ1-2; weak D call: TRBD1 (6 bases). Trimming removed 4 bases from V and 4 bases from J, with 19 bases in between. This CDR3 contains 16 residues. The germline V gene has CDR1 SGHDN and CDR2 FVKESK. In nucleotides, the CDR3 is TGTGCCAGCAGCCCCCGGGACAACCCCCGGGGCTATGGCTACACCTTC. Residues: CASSPRDNPRGYGYTF.

This clonotype occurred many times. The rearrangement links TRBV9 to TRBJ2-6; no firm D call. V gave up 3 bases and J gave up 6 bases, with 16 bases separating them. The germline V gene encodes CDR1 SGDLS and CDR2 YYNGEE. The CDR3 is 16 amino acids. The CDR3 nucleotides are TGTGCCAGCAGCGAGACCCCGGCCTTTTCGGCCAACGTCCTGACTTTC. Protein product: CASSETPAFSANVLTF. The variable domain in full, completed from reference TRBV9 and TRBJ2-6, reads DSGVTQTPKHLITATGQRVTLRCSPRSGDLSVYWYQQSLDQGLQFLIQYYNGEERAKGNILERFSAQQFPDLHSELNLSSLELGDSALYFCASSETPAFSANVLTFGAGSRLTVL.

This clonotype was recorded at least ten times. The chain employs TRBV12-3 or TRBV12-4 and TRBJ2-1; 8 bases line up with TRBD1. The CDR3 is 15 amino acids. V was pared by 8 bases and J by 6 bases, with 12 bases of the junction left unmatched. CDR3 DNA: TGTGCCAGCCTTTCGGGACAGGCCCCACTCAATGAGCAGTTCTTC. The encoded protein is CASLSGQAPLNEQFF.

This clonotype was detected ten times or more. The rearrangement joins TRBV4-1 to TRBJ2-3, with D possibly TRBD1 on 7 matching bases. Trimming stripped 5 bases from V and 6 bases from J, with 18 bases between. The CDR3 consists of 15 residues. Germline V gene lookup returns CDR1 MGHRA and CDR2 YSYEKL. The CDR3: CASSDTRGVTDTQYF. The CDR3 DNA reads TGCGCCAGCAGCGATACCAGGGGGGTAACGGATACGCAGTATTTT.